The rows below give T cell receptor beta chains drawn from one sample of a study of blood T cell repertoires in COVID-19. Profiling relied on immunoSEQ multiplex PCR, and the TCRdb table lists in-frame clones only, not all of them. The sample lists about 35,000 clones, more than 70% occurring once. Sequencing input: peripheral blood. The origin of the receptors is a human donor in a cohort sampled during active COVID-19. The CDR3 runs from the conserved cysteine through the conserved F or W. Fields, in order: J gene, D gene, V gene, clone size, CDR3 protein, CDR3 DNA. D genes are given only for firm matches. Clone size appears in some rows only: once, few, many, or a class for an expanded clone.

TRBJ2-1,TRBD2,TRBV10-1,-,CASSESASGGPYNEQFF,TGCGCCAGCAGTGAGTCGGCTAGCGGGGGCCCATACAATGAGCAGTTCTTC
TRBJ2-7,TRBD2,TRBV7-2,-,CASSSSGGGSYEQYF,TGTGCCAGCAGCTCTAGCGGGGGAGGCTCCTACGAGCAGTACTTC
TRBJ1-1,TRBD1,TRBV7-3,-,CASSLTGQAEAFF,TGTGCCAGCAGCTTAACGGGACAGGCTGAAGCTTTCTTT
TRBJ2-1,-,TRBV18,-,CASSPGQGGYNEQFF,TGTGCCAGCTCACCCGGACAGGGAGGGTACAATGAGCAGTTCTTC
TRBJ2-1,TRBD2,TRBV5-1,-,CASSPRAGTSGAGKAYNEQFF,TGCGCCAGCAGCCCGCGCGCCGGGACTAGCGGGGCCGGTAAGGCCTACAATGAGCAGTTCTTC
TRBJ2-7,TRBD1,TRBV10-2,once,CASSEYGQGMYEQYF,TGCGCCAGCAGTGAATACGGACAGGGTATGTACGAGCAGTACTTC
TRBJ1-6,-,TRBV4-1,-,CASSQVFSPLHF,TGCGCCAGCAGCCAAGTATTTTCACCCCTCCACTTT
TRBJ2-5,-,TRBV6-5,-,CASSLRGAGETQYF,TGTGCCAGCAGCCTACGGGGGGCCGGAGAGACCCAGTACTTC
TRBJ1-6,TRBD1,TRBV9,once,CASSVTGQGALSPLHF,TGTGCCAGCAGCGTAACAGGACAGGGGGCCCTCTCACCCCTCCACTTT
TRBJ2-7,-,TRBV6-2/TRBV6-3,-,CASSQVARENAYEQYF,TGTGCCAGCAGCCAAGTTGCGCGGGAAAACGCCTACGAGCAGTACTTC
TRBJ2-7,TRBD2,TRBV7-2,-,CASSPPGGDRYEQYF,TGTGCCAGCAGCCCCCCGGGGGGGGATCGGTACGAGCAGTACTTC
TRBJ2-7,TRBD1,TRBV5-1,-,CASSLGTGGAQHYYEQYF,TGCGCCAGCAGCTTGGGGACAGGGGGCGCCCAACATTACTACGAGCAGTACTTC
TRBJ2-5,-,TRBV7-7,-,CASSLGFGAGRETQYF,TGTGCTAGCAGCTTAGGCTTTGGGGCAGGGCGGGAGACCCAGTACTTC
TRBJ1-1,-,TRBV2,-,CASSESTQNTEAFF,TGTGCCAGCAGTGAATCGACACAGAACACTGAAGCTTTCTTT
TRBJ2-5,-,TRBV7-2,-,CASSPLGGFIETQYF,TGTGCCAGCAGCCCACTAGGGGGATTTATTGAGACCCAGTACTTC
TRBJ2-7,-,TRBV7-9,-,CASSLEAEEQYF,TGTGCCAGCAGCTTAGAAGCTGAAGAGCAGTACTTC
TRBJ1-1,TRBD1,TRBV27,few,CASRPQGGLTEAFF,TGTGCCAGCAGACCACAGGGGGGTCTCACTGAAGCTTTCTTT
TRBJ1-1,-,TRBV7-9,-,CASSSGVLNTEAFF,TGTGCCAGCAGCTCCGGGGTCCTGAACACTGAAGCTTTCTTT
TRBJ2-3,TRBD1,TRBV5-4,-,CASSLTGGSTDTQYF,TGTGCCAGCAGCTTAACAGGGGGCTCCACAGATACGCAGTATTTT
TRBJ2-1,-,TRBV10-2,-,CASIAGRSYNEQFF,TGCGCCAGCATCGCGGGCCGCTCCTACAATGAGCAGTTCTTC
TRBJ1-2,TRBD1,TRBV7-9,few,CASSPGTVGYTF,TGTGCCAGCAGCCCCGGGACAGTTGGCTACACCTTC
TRBJ2-3,-,TRBV1,-,CTSSHYGVKRAADTQYF,TGCACCAGCAGCCATTACGGGGTAAAAAGGGCCGCAGATACGCAGTATTTT
TRBJ2-7,TRBD1,TRBV6-5,-,CASSSRTGASEQYF,TGTGCCAGCAGTTCCAGGACAGGGGCCTCCGAGCAGTACTTC
TRBJ1-2,-,TRBV24-1,-,CATSVNTGNYGYTF,TGTGCCACCAGTGTTAATACCGGGAACTATGGCTACACCTTC
TRBJ1-1,-,TRBV7-9,-,CASSLGSLNFEAFF,TGTGCCAGCAGCTTAGGGAGCCTCAACTTTGAAGCTTTCTTT
TRBJ1-1,TRBD1,TRBV29-1,-,CSVSGGLTEAFF,TGCAGCGTTTCAGGGGGGTTAACTGAAGCTTTCTTT
TRBJ2-2,TRBD1,TRBV7-2,-,CASSPTGGNTGELFF,TGTGCCAGCAGCCCAACAGGGGGGAACACCGGGGAGCTGTTTTTT
TRBJ1-5,-,TRBV6-5,-,CASQAGDGNQPQHF,TGTGCCAGCCAGGCAGGGGATGGCAATCAGCCCCAGCATTTT
TRBJ2-1,TRBD1,TRBV7-2,-,CASSLTGSYNEQFF,TGTGCCAGCAGCCTGACAGGGTCTTACAATGAGCAGTTCTTC
TRBJ2-7,TRBD1,TRBV7-2,-,CASSLDRGYEQYF,TGTGCCAGCAGCTTGGACAGGGGGTACGAGCAGTACTTC
TRBJ1-5,-,TRBV19,-,CASSDGRNSNQPQHF,TGTGCCAGTAGTGACGGCAGGAATAGCAATCAGCCCCAGCATTTT
TRBJ1-6,-,TRBV2,-,CASTPKPGSPLHF,TGTGCCAGCACCCCCAAGCCGGGTTCACCCCTCCACTTT
TRBJ2-1,-,TRBV4-2,-,CASSQERLDEQFF,TGTGCCAGCAGCCAAGAGAGGTTGGATGAGCAGTTCTTC
TRBJ2-7,TRBD1,TRBV6-5,few,CASSYGQGAYEQYF,TGTGCCAGCAGTTACGGACAGGGGGCCTACGAGCAGTACTTC
TRBJ1-1,-,TRBV6-5,-,CASSSPAEAFF,TGTGCCAGCAGTTCCCCAGCTGAAGCTTTCTTT
TRBJ2-5,-,TRBV24-1,-,CATSDTLFETQYF,TGTGCCACCAGTGACACCCTATTCGAGACCCAGTACTTC